This TCR beta chain was obtained from a study of a mutant IDH1 vaccine in newly diagnosed glioma. Study-wide background: Eight vaccinations were given in weeks 1, 3, 5, 7, 11, 15, 19 and 23. Patients were pretreated with radiotherapy, temozolomide, or both, mostly both.

Time point indicated: week 23, last vaccination. A 20-mer mutant IDH1 peptide at 300 ug was injected subcutaneously with topical imiquimod. Profiled with immunoSEQ multiplex PCR; TCRdb holds only in-frame clones, not every one. The data show 25,000 to 30,000 clones, 65% to 85% seen once. Whole-study findings and limits: It seemed that pseudoprogression was not linked to changes in the top peripheral T cell clonotypes. Vaccine-induced immune responses were detected in roughly 93% of patients.

The CDR3 is 14 amino acids. Germline CDR1 reads SGHNT; CDR2 reads YYREEE (reference sequence). The junction had 2 bases not matched to a gene; V was cut back by 4 bases and J by 3 bases. Of note for this clone: The target antigen is unknown.

The starting material was PBMCs, obtained from a glioma patient whose treatment included an IDH1 peptide vaccine. The TCR sequence derives from a young woman with glioma. V is TRBV5-4 and J is TRBJ2-5; 11 bases line up with TRBD2. CDR3 sequence (DNA): TGTGCCAGCAGCGAGGGACTAGCGGAAGAGACCCAGTACTTC. This translates into CASSEGLAEETQYF.